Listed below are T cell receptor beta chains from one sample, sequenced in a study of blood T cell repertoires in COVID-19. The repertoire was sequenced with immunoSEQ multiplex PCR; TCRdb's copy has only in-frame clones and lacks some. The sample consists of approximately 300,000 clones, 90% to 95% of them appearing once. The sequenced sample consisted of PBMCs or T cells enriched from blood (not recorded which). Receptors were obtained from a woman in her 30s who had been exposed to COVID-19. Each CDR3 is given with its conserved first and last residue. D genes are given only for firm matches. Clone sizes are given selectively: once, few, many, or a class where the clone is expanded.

CASSTGTGQETQYF	TGTGCCAGCAGTACCGGGACAGGACAAGAGACCCAGTACTTC	many	TRBJ2-5	TRBV27	TRBD1
CASSPQGSSYNSPLHF	TGTGCCAGCAGCCCACAGGGGAGCTCCTATAATTCACCCCTCCACTTT	-	TRBJ1-6	TRBV5-5	TRBD1
CASSSWGGDVEYF	TGTGCCAGCAGCTCGTGGGGGGGTGACGTGGAGTACTTC	-	TRBJ2-7	TRBV7-9	TRBD2
CSASTGTNSNQPQHF	TGCAGTGCTAGTACAGGGACAAATAGCAATCAGCCCCAGCATTTT	once	TRBJ1-5	TRBV20-1	-
CASSEFEQGASEQYF	TGTGCCAGCAGTGAATTTGAACAGGGGGCCTCCGAGCAGTACTTC	-	TRBJ2-7	TRBV6-1	TRBD1
CASTRRGAVQPQHF	TGTGCCAGCACGCGCCGGGGGGCGGTTCAGCCCCAGCATTTT	-	TRBJ1-5	TRBV19	-
CASSYKGTGYGYTF	TGTGCCAGCAGTTACAAAGGGACAGGATATGGCTACACCTTC	once	TRBJ1-2	TRBV6-5	TRBD1
CASSQDFPGGFTEAFF	TGCGCCAGCAGCCAAGATTTTCCAGGGGGCTTCACTGAAGCTTTCTTT	-	TRBJ1-1	TRBV4-1	TRBD1
CASSQGGGLLLNTEAFF	TGTGCCAGCAGCCAAGGAGGAGGATTACTTCTGAACACTGAAGCTTTCTTT	few	TRBJ1-1	TRBV3-1/TRBV3-2	-
CASSISGGGQPQHF	TGTGCCAGTAGTATTAGTGGGGGCGGTCAGCCCCAGCATTTT	-	TRBJ1-5	TRBV19	-
CASSSPRDWGYTF	TGTGCCAGCAGTTCCCCGAGGGATTGGGGCTACACCTTC	-	TRBJ1-2	TRBV6-5	-
CSASRPGGTYEQYF	TGCAGTGCTAGTAGACCCGGCGGGACCTACGAGCAGTACTTC	-	TRBJ2-7	TRBV20-1	-
CASSLQGNYGYTF	TGTGCCAGCAGCCTGCAGGGGAACTATGGCTACACCTTC	-	TRBJ1-2	TRBV6-2/TRBV6-3	-
CASSQTQGHEQYF	TGTGCCAGCAGCCAGACACAGGGTCACGAGCAGTACTTC	-	TRBJ2-7	TRBV7-3	-
CASSGGNNSPLHF	TGCGCCAGCAGTGGTGGCAATAATTCACCCCTCCACTTT	few	TRBJ1-6	TRBV10-2	-
CASRVSSSGGRTTDTQYF	TGTGCCAGCAGGGTCAGCTCTAGCGGGGGCCGGACCACAGATACGCAGTATTTT	-	TRBJ2-3	TRBV13	TRBD2